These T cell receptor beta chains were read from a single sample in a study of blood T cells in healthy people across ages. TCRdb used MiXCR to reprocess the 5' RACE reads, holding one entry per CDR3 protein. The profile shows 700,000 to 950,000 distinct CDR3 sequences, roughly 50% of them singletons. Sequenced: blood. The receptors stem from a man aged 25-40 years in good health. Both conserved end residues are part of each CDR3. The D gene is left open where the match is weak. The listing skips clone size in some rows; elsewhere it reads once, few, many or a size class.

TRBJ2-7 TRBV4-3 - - TGCGCCAGCAGCCAAGAGTGGGCGAGCGCCTACGAGCAGTACTTC CASSQEWASAYEQYF
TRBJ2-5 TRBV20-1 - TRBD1 TGCAGTGCTATACGAGTTCGGACAGGGGGCGGGGAGACCCAGTACTTC CSAIRVRTGGGETQYF
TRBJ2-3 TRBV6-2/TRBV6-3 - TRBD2 TGTGCCAGCAAGACCGGACTAGCGGGGTGGACAGATACGCAGTATTTT CASKTGLAGWTDTQYF
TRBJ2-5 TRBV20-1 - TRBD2 TGCAGTGCTAGTATGGCTAGCGGCCCGGGGAGTGAGCAGTACTTC CSASMASGPGSEQYF
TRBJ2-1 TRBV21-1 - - TGTGCCAGCAGCAAGACGAGCTCCTACAATGAGCAGTTCTTC CASSKTSSYNEQFF
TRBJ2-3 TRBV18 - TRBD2 TGTGCCAGCTCGCAAGGACTAGCGGGGACAAACACAGATACGCAGTATTTT CASSQGLAGTNTDTQYF
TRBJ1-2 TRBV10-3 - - TGTGCCATCAGTGATAGGGCAGAAGATGGCTACACCTTC CAISDRAEDGYTF
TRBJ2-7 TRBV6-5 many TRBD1 TGTGCCAGCAGTCTGAATGGACAGGGCCCCTACGAGCAGTACTTC CASSLNGQGPYEQYF
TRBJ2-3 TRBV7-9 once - TGTGCCAGCAGACCTGACAGCACAGATACGCAGTATTTT CASRPDSTDTQYF
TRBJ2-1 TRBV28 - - TGTGCCAGCAGTTTGGATGGCGGGTTTACCTACAATGAGCAGTTCTTC CASSLDGGFTYNEQFF
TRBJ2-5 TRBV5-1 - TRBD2 TGCGCCAGCGGACTAGCGGGAATGCCTCAAGAGACCCAGTACTTC CASGLAGMPQETQYF
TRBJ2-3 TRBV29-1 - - TGCAGCGTTGTGGGCACAGATACGCAGTATTTT CSVVGTDTQYF
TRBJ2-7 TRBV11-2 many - TGTGCCAGCAGCTTAGTGTGGGAGAGACTGCCTACCTACGAGCAGTACTTC CASSLVWERLPTYEQYF
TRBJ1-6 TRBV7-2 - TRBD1 TGTGCCAGCGGCCATACGAACAGGGGGAATTCGCCCCTCCACTTT CASGHTNRGNSPLHF
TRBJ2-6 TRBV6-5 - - TGTGCCAGCAGTTACCTGGGGGGCGCGATAACTGGGGCCAACGTCCTGACTTTC CASSYLGGAITGANVLTF
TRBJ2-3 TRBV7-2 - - TGTGCCAGCAGCTTTCGTCGGAGTGATACGCAGTATTTT CASSFRRSDTQYF
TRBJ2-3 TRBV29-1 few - TGCAGCGCCGACTCGGGACCCTCTGGCACAGATACGCAGTATTTT CSADSGPSGTDTQYF
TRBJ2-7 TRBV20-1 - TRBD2 TGCAGTGCTAGAGTCCCACTAGCGGGATTATACGAGCAGTACTTC CSARVPLAGLYEQYF
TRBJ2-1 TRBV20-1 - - TGCAGTGCTAGAGCAACAGGGTCGGGTGAGCAGTTCTTC CSARATGSGEQFF
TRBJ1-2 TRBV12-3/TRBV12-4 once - TGTGCCAGCAGTTTAAACTGGCGGGGCTATGGCTACACCTTC CASSLNWRGYGYTF
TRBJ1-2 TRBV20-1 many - TGCAGTCCTATAAAACAGAACCCCTATGGCTACACCTTC CSPIKQNPYGYTF
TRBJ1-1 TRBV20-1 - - TGCAGTGCTACTGGTTCCCGGGGGACTGAAGCTTTCTTT CSATGSRGTEAFF
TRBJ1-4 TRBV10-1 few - TGCGCCAGCAGTGAGTCGGCGTCTAATGAAAAACTGTTTTTT CASSESASNEKLFF
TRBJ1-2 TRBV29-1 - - TGCAGCGTTGAGGGGACCTCGGGCTATGGCTACACCTTC CSVEGTSGYGYTF
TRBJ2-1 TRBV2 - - TGTGCCAGCAGTGAGTTCCGACGGTATCAGGGGACCGGTGAGCAGTTCTTC CASSEFRRYQGTGEQFF
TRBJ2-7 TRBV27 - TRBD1 TGTGCCAGCAGACGAGGACAGGGGGGATCCGAGCAGTACTTC CASRRGQGGSEQYF
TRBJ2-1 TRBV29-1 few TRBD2 TGCAGCGCCCAATCTAGCGGGGGCCCGCCCTCCTACAATGAGCAGTTCTTC CSAQSSGGPPSYNEQFF
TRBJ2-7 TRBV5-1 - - TGCGCCAGCAGCTCCCCAGCGCCAGCATACGAGCAGTACTTC CASSSPAPAYEQYF
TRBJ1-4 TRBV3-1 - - TGTGCCAGCAGCCCCGGGACCCAGAATGAAATACTGTTTTTT CASSPGTQNEILFF
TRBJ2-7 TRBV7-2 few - TGTGCCAGCAGCTTAGTAGAGGGGAACTACTACGAGCAGTACTTC CASSLVEGNYYEQYF
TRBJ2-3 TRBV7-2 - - TGTGCCAGCAGCTTTAGTCGCCCGGATACGCAGTATTTT CASSFSRPDTQYF
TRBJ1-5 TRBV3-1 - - TGTGCCAGCAGCCAAGCCGGGGCGGACAGTAATCAGCCCCAGCATTTT CASSQAGADSNQPQHF
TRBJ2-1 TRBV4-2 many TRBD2 TGTGCCAGCAGCCAAGCCGATTCGGGGGGGCCGATCCTCCCGTTCTTC CASSQADSGGPILPFF
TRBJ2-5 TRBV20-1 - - TGCAGTGCTAGGCGCCTCCAAGGGGTAGAGACCCAGTACTTC CSARRLQGVETQYF
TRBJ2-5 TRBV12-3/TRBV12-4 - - TGTGCCAGCGTAGTATTCGGAGGGGAGACCCAGTACTTC CASVVFGGETQYF
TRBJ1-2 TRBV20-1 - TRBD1 TGCAGTGCTAGCCCCTCGGACAGGGGGCATCGAGATGGCTACACCTTC CSASPSDRGHRDGYTF
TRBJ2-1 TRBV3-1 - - TGTGCCAGCGGGGCGACTGAGCAGTTCTTC CASGATEQFF
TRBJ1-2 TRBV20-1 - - TGCAGTGCTAGAGCCTGGGGACGGGGGAGAGGGGGCTACACCTTC CSARAWGRGRGGYTF
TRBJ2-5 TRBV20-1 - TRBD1 TGCAGTGCCCAGGGGGATGACCAAGAGACCCAGTACTTC CSAQGDDQETQYF
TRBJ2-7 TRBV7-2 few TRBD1 TGTGCCAGCAGCTTAATTCCTTTAGACAGGGGTGGCGAGCAGTACTTC CASSLIPLDRGGEQYF
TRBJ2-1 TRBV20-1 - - TGCAGTGCCCCCGGCCAATTTGACTACAATGAGCAGTTCTTC CSAPGQFDYNEQFF
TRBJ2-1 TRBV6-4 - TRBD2 TGTGCCAGCAGTGACAGCGGGGCTCACAATGAGCAGTTCTTC CASSDSGAHNEQFF
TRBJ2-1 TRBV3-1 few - TGTGCCAGCAGCCAACGGCGGGAGCAGTTCTTC CASSQRREQFF
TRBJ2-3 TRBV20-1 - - TGCAGTGCCCGGGAACTCGAATTCACAGATACGCAGTATTTT CSARELEFTDTQYF
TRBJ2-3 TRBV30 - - TGTGCCGGCGGGGGCGGGAGCACAGATACGCAGTATTTT CAGGGGSTDTQYF
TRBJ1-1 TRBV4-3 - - TGCGCCAGCAGCCCGGATGTCTTAGGCGGGCCTGAAGCTTTCTTT CASSPDVLGGPEAFF
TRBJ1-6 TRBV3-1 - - TGTGCCAGCAGCCAGGGTCCACCCCTCCACTTT CASSQGPPLHF
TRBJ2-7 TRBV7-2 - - TGTGCCAGCAGCTTAGAAGGGGTACCTACCTACGAGCAGTACTTC CASSLEGVPTYEQYF